The present T cell receptor (beta chain) was sequenced within a study of a mutant IDH1 vaccine in newly diagnosed glioma. Study-level results: Seemingly, pseudoprogression had no relation to changes in the top peripheral T cell clonotypes.

Generated by immunoSEQ multiplex PCR, the TCRdb table keeps only in-frame clones and is missing some. Of some 45,000 clones in the sample, around 83% were seen once. A remark on this clone: Antigen specificity is unknown.

V shed 0 bases and J shed 0 bases, with 10 bases lying between them. The length of the CDR3 is 17 residues. The germline CDR1 and CDR2 sequences are SGHRS and YFSETQ. The time point here: week 35, safety follow-up. In the vaccine, a single dose held 300 ug of the mutant IDH1 20-mer peptide, along with topical imiquimod. Patients, over weeks 1, 3, 5, 7, 11, 15, 19 and 23, received a total of eight vaccinations. Patients carried new grade 3 or 4 IDH1-mutant astrocytomas lacking nuclear ATRX. The source was PBMCs, collected from a glioma patient whose treatment included an IDH1 peptide vaccine. V is TRBV5-1 and J is TRBJ2-6; D gene ambiguous. The origin of this receptor is a woman aged 45-60 years with glioma. The CDR3 DNA follows: TGCGCCAGCAGCTTGGAGTTGGTGGGCTCTGGGGCCAACGTCCTGACTTTC. This codes for CASSLELVGSGANVLTF.